A selection of T cell receptor beta chains follows, all from one sample in a study of cytomegalovirus exposure and HLA in healthy donors. Clones were read by immunoSEQ multiplex PCR, and TCRdb kept only the in-frame ones, dropping some. The sample lists around 140,000 clones; around two thirds were seen once. Sequencing used PBMCs. These TCRs come from a woman between 55 and 75 years old in good health and CMV-seropositive. Each CDR3 is given with its conserved first and last residue. D genes are given only for firm matches. Rows give clone size only sometimes, using once, few, many, or a class for an expanded clone.

CDR3nt,CDR3aa,d_gene,j_gene,v_gene,abundance
TGTGCCAGCAGCAGGAGGACAGGGGTCGGGCAGCCCCAGCATTTT,CASSRRTGVGQPQHF,TRBD1,TRBJ1-5,TRBV5-6,few
TGTGCCAGCTCACCCCCGGTGTCAACTAATGAAAAACTGTTTTTT,CASSPPVSTNEKLFF,.,TRBJ1-4,TRBV18,.
TGCGCCAACAGCTTCCCCGACAGGGAGGCCACTGAAGCTTTCTTT,CANSFPDREATEAFF,TRBD1,TRBJ1-1,TRBV5-1,.
TGTGCCAGCAGCCAGCTCTATATGGTGGGAGGGCCCCGAGATACGCAGTATTTT,CASSQLYMVGGPRDTQYF,TRBD2,TRBJ2-3,TRBV4-2,.
TGTGCCAGCAGCCGTGGACAGGGCTACACCGGGGAGCTGTTTTTT,CASSRGQGYTGELFF,TRBD1,TRBJ2-2,TRBV7-9,.
TGTGCCAGCAGTGAAAGAACCGACAGGGTGGATCAGCCCCAGCATTTT,CASSERTDRVDQPQHF,TRBD1,TRBJ1-5,TRBV6-1,once
TGTGCCAGCAGCCAAGATCCGGGTACTACTGAAGCTTTCTTT,CASSQDPGTTEAFF,.,TRBJ1-1,TRBV4-2,.
TGTGCCAGCAGCCAGGGGGTGGAGAATGAGCAGTTCTTC,CASSQGVENEQFF,TRBD1,TRBJ2-1,TRBV9,.
TGTGCTAGCAGCTTAGGGACTACACAAGAGACCCAGTACTTC,CASSLGTTQETQYF,TRBD2,TRBJ2-5,TRBV7-7,.
TGCGCCAGCAGTGAAGGAACAGCTAGCACAGATACGCAGTATTTT,CASSEGTASTDTQYF,.,TRBJ2-3,TRBV10-1,.
TGCAGCGTGGGGGACAGCTCTAACTATGGCTACACCTTC,CSVGDSSNYGYTF,TRBD1,TRBJ1-2,TRBV29-1,.
TGTGCCAGTAGTATAGAAGCGTCCCGCGGAAATCAGCCCCAGCATTTT,CASSIEASRGNQPQHF,.,TRBJ1-5,TRBV19,once
TGCGCCAGCAGCTCGGTGGGGGACAGCTCTGAAAAACTGTTTTTT,CASSSVGDSSEKLFF,TRBD1,TRBJ1-4,TRBV5-1,.
TGTGCCAGTACCCCGGCCGGGAATCAGCCCCAGCATTTT,CASTPAGNQPQHF,.,TRBJ1-5,TRBV19,.
TGTGCCAGCAGCTCCCGACAGGGCTCCTACGAGCAGTACTTC,CASSSRQGSYEQYF,TRBD1,TRBJ2-7,TRBV11-1,.
TGTGCCAGCAGCCCGGGACAGCTAAGCTCCTACGAGCAGTACTTC,CASSPGQLSSYEQYF,TRBD1,TRBJ2-7,TRBV6-5,.
TGCGCCAGCTCCAGACCGGAAGGGGGCACTGAAGCTTTCTTT,CASSRPEGGTEAFF,.,TRBJ1-1,TRBV5-1,.
TGTGCCAGCAGCTCCTTCGCGGGAGCCTACGAGCAGTACTTC,CASSSFAGAYEQYF,TRBD2,TRBJ2-7,TRBV7-6,.
TGCAGCGTTGGGACAGGGGGTTACAATGAGCAGTTCTTC,CSVGTGGYNEQFF,TRBD1,TRBJ2-1,TRBV29-1,.
TGTGCCAGCAGCTCGTACCAGGGGGATCAGCCCCAGCATTTT,CASSSYQGDQPQHF,TRBD1,TRBJ1-5,TRBV5-6,few
TGTGCCAGCAGATCCCAGGGATTGATGAGCTATGGCTACACCTTC,CASRSQGLMSYGYTF,.,TRBJ1-2,TRBV6-5,few